The rows below give T cell receptor beta chains drawn from one sample of a study of T-cell memory formation after mild COVID-19. TCRdb reanalysed the 5' RACE reads using MiXCR and keeps one entry per CDR3 protein. The sample holds 340,000 or so distinct CDR3 sequences; roughly 13% are singletons and the top ten take 20% to 25%. The sequenced sample was PBMCs or a T cell subset sorted from them (not recorded which). The origin of the receptors is a man between 18 and 29 years old who had mild COVID-19 (a few samples of this study predate the infection). Cell type and time point are not known. Each CDR3 is given with its conserved first and last residue. The D gene is left open where the match is weak. Size values are once, few and many counts, or a class for expanded clones, and some rows have none.

v_call: TRBV7-9; clone_size: .; d_call: .; cdr3_length: 13; j_call: TRBJ1-5; cdr3_aa: CASSKDSYQPQHF; cdr3_nt: TGTGCCAGCAGCAAAGACAGTTATCAGCCCCAGCATTTT
v_call: TRBV25-1; clone_size: .; d_call: .; cdr3_length: 14; j_call: TRBJ2-1; cdr3_aa: CASRLGQEYNEQFF; cdr3_nt: TGTGCCAGCAGGCTCGGACAAGAGTACAATGAGCAGTTCTTC
v_call: TRBV4-3; clone_size: few; d_call: .; cdr3_length: 15; j_call: TRBJ2-5; cdr3_aa: CASSQDGTPGETQYF; cdr3_nt: TGCGCCAGCAGCCAAGACGGGACACCGGGGGAGACCCAGTACTTC
v_call: TRBV20-1; clone_size: few; d_call: .; cdr3_length: 12; j_call: TRBJ1-5; cdr3_aa: CSAIRGNQPQHF; cdr3_nt: TGCAGTGCTATCCGGGGCAATCAGCCCCAGCATTTT
v_call: TRBV18; clone_size: .; d_call: .; cdr3_length: 13; j_call: TRBJ2-7; cdr3_aa: CASSPVRAYEQYF; cdr3_nt: TGTGCCAGCTCACCAGTCCGAGCCTACGAGCAGTACTTC
v_call: TRBV4-1; clone_size: .; d_call: .; cdr3_length: 14; j_call: TRBJ1-1; cdr3_aa: CASSQVGVHTEAFF; cdr3_nt: TGCGCCAGCAGCCAAGTAGGGGTTCATACTGAAGCTTTCTTT
v_call: TRBV7-2; clone_size: few; d_call: .; cdr3_length: 14; j_call: TRBJ2-3; cdr3_aa: CASSSAGVGDTQYF; cdr3_nt: TGTGCCAGCAGTTCGGCAGGGGTGGGAGATACGCAGTATTTT
v_call: TRBV5-4; clone_size: many; d_call: TRBD2; cdr3_length: 15; j_call: TRBJ2-3; cdr3_aa: CASSLGLATADTQYF; cdr3_nt: TGTGCCAGCAGCCTGGGACTAGCAACGGCAGATACGCAGTATTTT
v_call: TRBV12-3/TRBV12-4; clone_size: few; d_call: .; cdr3_length: 11; j_call: TRBJ2-1; cdr3_aa: CASSLDRNQFF; cdr3_nt: TGTGCCAGCAGTCTCGACAGGAATCAGTTCTTC
v_call: TRBV15; clone_size: many; d_call: .; cdr3_length: 15; j_call: TRBJ2-5; cdr3_aa: CATSNEGENKETQYF; cdr3_nt: TGTGCCACCAGCAATGAGGGGGAAAACAAAGAGACCCAGTACTTC
v_call: TRBV7-9; clone_size: .; d_call: .; cdr3_length: 14; j_call: TRBJ2-5; cdr3_aa: CASSFRVTQETQYF; cdr3_nt: TGTGCCAGCAGTTTCAGGGTAACCCAAGAGACCCAGTACTTC
v_call: TRBV7-2; clone_size: few; d_call: .; cdr3_length: 17; j_call: TRBJ1-5; cdr3_aa: CASSLRERGNSNQPQHF; cdr3_nt: TGTGCCAGCAGCTTAAGGGAAAGGGGAAATAGCAATCAGCCCCAGCATTTT
v_call: TRBV28; clone_size: .; d_call: .; cdr3_length: 17; j_call: TRBJ2-2; cdr3_aa: CASKVAGLPTFAGELFF; cdr3_nt: TGTGCCAGCAAGGTAGCAGGACTCCCAACCTTCGCCGGGGAGCTGTTTTTT
v_call: TRBV6-2/TRBV6-3; clone_size: few; d_call: .; cdr3_length: 15; j_call: TRBJ2-1; cdr3_aa: CASSYGEKTYNEQFF; cdr3_nt: TGTGCCAGCAGTTACGGGGAGAAGACTTACAATGAGCAGTTCTTC
v_call: TRBV7-8; clone_size: .; d_call: .; cdr3_length: 18; j_call: TRBJ2-3; cdr3_aa: CASSLAPGPHFSTDTQYF; cdr3_nt: TGTGCCAGCAGCTTAGCCCCGGGCCCTCATTTTAGCACAGATACGCAGTATTTT
v_call: TRBV7-2; clone_size: few; d_call: .; cdr3_length: 15; j_call: TRBJ1-2; cdr3_aa: CASSLGGDTNYGYTF; cdr3_nt: TGTGCCAGCAGCTTAGGTGGGGACACAAACTATGGCTACACCTTC
v_call: TRBV10-1; clone_size: .; d_call: TRBD2; cdr3_length: 16; j_call: TRBJ2-5; cdr3_aa: CASSEAAGGLQETQYF; cdr3_nt: TGCGCCAGCAGTGAGGCAGCGGGGGGCCTCCAAGAGACCCAGTACTTC
v_call: TRBV5-1; clone_size: .; d_call: .; cdr3_length: 15; j_call: TRBJ1-5; cdr3_aa: CASSLDSHSNQPQHF; cdr3_nt: TGCGCCAGCAGCTTGGACTCACATAGCAATCAGCCCCAGCATTTT
v_call: TRBV4-3; clone_size: .; d_call: .; cdr3_length: 17; j_call: TRBJ1-2; cdr3_aa: CASSQDRAGKTLYGYTF; cdr3_nt: TGCGCCAGCAGCCAAGATAGGGCAGGGAAGACCCTCTATGGCTACACCTTC
v_call: TRBV20-1; clone_size: many; d_call: .; cdr3_length: 14; j_call: TRBJ2-5; cdr3_aa: CSASESRRGETQYF; cdr3_nt: TGCAGTGCTAGCGAATCTAGGAGGGGCGAGACCCAGTACTTC
v_call: TRBV5-1; clone_size: .; d_call: .; cdr3_length: 17; j_call: TRBJ1-1; cdr3_aa: CASSSLWTGGRNTEAFF; cdr3_nt: TGCGCCAGCAGCTCCCTATGGACGGGGGGTAGGAACACTGAAGCTTTCTTT
v_call: TRBV6-2/TRBV6-3; clone_size: .; d_call: .; cdr3_length: 12; j_call: TRBJ2-2; cdr3_aa: CASRGRGGELFF; cdr3_nt: TGTGCCAGCAGGGGCAGGGGCGGGGAGCTGTTTTTT
v_call: TRBV2; clone_size: .; d_call: .; cdr3_length: 13; j_call: TRBJ1-6; cdr3_aa: CASPRSYNSPLHF; cdr3_nt: TGTGCCAGCCCGCGCTCCTATAATTCACCCCTCCACTTT
v_call: TRBV11-3; clone_size: .; d_call: TRBD2; cdr3_length: 13; j_call: TRBJ2-5; cdr3_aa: CASAGGAEETQYF; cdr3_nt: TGTGCCAGTGCCGGGGGGGCGGAGGAGACCCAGTACTTC
v_call: TRBV3-1; clone_size: .; d_call: .; cdr3_length: 17; j_call: TRBJ2-2; cdr3_aa: CASSQGALMDRTGELFF; cdr3_nt: TGTGCCAGCAGCCAAGGGGCCCTCATGGACCGCACCGGGGAGCTGTTTTTT
v_call: TRBV4-3; clone_size: many; d_call: .; cdr3_length: 14; j_call: TRBJ1-1; cdr3_aa: CASSQDIRVTEAFF; cdr3_nt: TGCGCCAGCAGCCAAGATATCCGGGTCACTGAAGCTTTCTTT
v_call: TRBV12-3/TRBV12-4; clone_size: few; d_call: .; cdr3_length: 15; j_call: TRBJ2-7; cdr3_aa: CASSPRPRPTYEQYF; cdr3_nt: TGTGCCAGCAGTCCCCGACCTCGACCCACCTACGAGCAGTACTTC
v_call: TRBV24-1; clone_size: many; d_call: .; cdr3_length: 18; j_call: TRBJ2-2; cdr3_aa: CATSDWGLRGRQSGELFF; cdr3_nt: TGTGCCACCAGTGATTGGGGACTGCGGGGGCGACAATCCGGGGAGCTGTTTTTT
v_call: TRBV29-1; clone_size: few; d_call: .; cdr3_length: 10; j_call: TRBJ1-1; cdr3_aa: CSGRQAEAFF; cdr3_nt: TGCAGCGGCCGACAGGCTGAAGCTTTCTTT
v_call: TRBV12-3/TRBV12-4; clone_size: .; d_call: .; cdr3_length: 17; j_call: TRBJ2-2; cdr3_aa: CASSLRRGTFNTGELFF; cdr3_nt: TGTGCCAGCAGTTTACGACGGGGGACTTTTAACACCGGGGAGCTGTTTTTT
v_call: TRBV6-6; clone_size: .; d_call: TRBD1; cdr3_length: 16; j_call: TRBJ2-6; cdr3_aa: CASNGQGASGANVLTF; cdr3_nt: TGTGCCAGCAACGGGCAGGGGGCCTCTGGGGCCAACGTCCTGACTTTC
v_call: TRBV5-1; clone_size: few; d_call: .; cdr3_length: 14; j_call: TRBJ2-5; cdr3_aa: CASSLGSPGETQYF; cdr3_nt: TGCGCCAGCAGCTTGGGCAGTCCAGGAGAGACCCAGTACTTC
v_call: TRBV29-1; clone_size: few; d_call: .; cdr3_length: 14; j_call: TRBJ2-2; cdr3_aa: CSVHRSQNTGELFF; cdr3_nt: TGCAGCGTTCATCGGAGCCAGAACACCGGGGAGCTGTTTTTT
v_call: TRBV4-1; clone_size: many; d_call: TRBD1; cdr3_length: 15; j_call: TRBJ2-7; cdr3_aa: CASSQDWTGSYEQYF; cdr3_nt: TGCGCCAGCAGCCAAGATTGGACAGGGAGTTACGAGCAGTACTTC
v_call: TRBV7-3; clone_size: many; d_call: TRBD2; cdr3_length: 15; j_call: TRBJ2-1; cdr3_aa: CASSLTGGGADEQFF; cdr3_nt: TGTGCCAGCAGCTTAACTGGCGGGGGGGCCGATGAGCAGTTCTTC
v_call: TRBV4-1; clone_size: few; d_call: .; cdr3_length: 14; j_call: TRBJ2-7; cdr3_aa: CASSHARGSYEQYF; cdr3_nt: TGCGCCAGCAGCCACGCACGGGGCTCCTACGAGCAGTACTTC
v_call: TRBV4-1; clone_size: .; d_call: .; cdr3_length: 16; j_call: TRBJ1-1; cdr3_aa: CASSQRGSRGKTEAFF; cdr3_nt: TGCGCCAGCAGCCAAAGGGGGTCTCGGGGTAAGACTGAAGCTTTCTTT
v_call: TRBV5-4; clone_size: .; d_call: TRBD2; cdr3_length: 15; j_call: TRBJ2-5; cdr3_aa: CASSLGGGATETQYF; cdr3_nt: TGTGCCAGCAGCTTGGGCGGGGGGGCGACGGAGACCCAGTACTTC